This entry is about one T cell receptor beta chain. Its antigen is not identified. The record originates from a study of PD-1 blockade in classical Hodgkin lymphoma. Looking at the study overall: Nivolumab dosing for patients was 3 mg/kg, administered intravenously every 2 weeks. The study, taken as a whole, reports: Nothing has yet pinned down what causes the repertoire differences, possibly disease activity or prior therapy. Complete responders possessed baseline diversity comparable to newly diagnosed patients. After ASCT, patients who started nivolumab under 1 year later were excluded.

Germline values: CDR1 SQVTM, CDR2 ANQGSEA. This CDR3 is built from 14 residues. Deletions cut 0 bases from V and 5 bases from J, with 13 bases between. Documented time point: cycle 4 day 1 (C4D1), after 6 weeks of nivolumab. Brentuximab vedotin exposure varied, and every patient relapsed after autologous stem cell transplantation. Profiling relied on immunoSEQ multiplex PCR, and the TCRdb table lists in-frame clones only, not all of them. The sample contains about 90,000 clones, 90% of which appear only once. The sample in question was peripheral blood mononuclear cells (PBMCs), obtained before the fourth cycle of nivolumab. J is TRBJ1-1 and V is TRBV29-1; D uncertain. This receptor was identified in a human donor with classical Hodgkin lymphoma. The CDR3 coding sequence is TGCAGCGTTGAAGATGGCGGCAGGCATACTGAAGCTTTCTTT. This sequence encodes CSVEDGGRHTEAFF.